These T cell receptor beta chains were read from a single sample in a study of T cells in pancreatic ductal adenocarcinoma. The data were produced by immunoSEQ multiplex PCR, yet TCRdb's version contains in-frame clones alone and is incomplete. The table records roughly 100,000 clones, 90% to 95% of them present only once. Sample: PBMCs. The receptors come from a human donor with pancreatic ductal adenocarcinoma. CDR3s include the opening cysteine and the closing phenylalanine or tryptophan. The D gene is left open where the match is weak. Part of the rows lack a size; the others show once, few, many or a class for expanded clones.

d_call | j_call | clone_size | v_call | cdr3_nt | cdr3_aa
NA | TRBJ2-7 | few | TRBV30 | TGTGCCTGGAGTGCACAGGGAGCCGGCGAGCAGTACTTC | CAWSAQGAGEQYF
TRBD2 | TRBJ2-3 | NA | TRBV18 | TGTGCCAGCTCACCGAAGGCGACGGGAGGAGGCACAGATACGCAGTATTTT | CASSPKATGGGTDTQYF
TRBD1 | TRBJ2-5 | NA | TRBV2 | TGTGCCAGCAGTCGGGACAGGGTTGAGACCCAGTACTTC | CASSRDRVETQYF
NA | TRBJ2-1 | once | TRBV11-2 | TGTGCCAGCAGCACCACCCAGGGGTCAACAGAGCAATATCACAATGAGCAGTTCTTC | CASSTTQGSTEQYHNEQFF
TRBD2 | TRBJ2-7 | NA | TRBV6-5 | TGTGCCAGCAGTTACCTAGCGGGAGGGTACGAGCAGTACTTC | CASSYLAGGYEQYF
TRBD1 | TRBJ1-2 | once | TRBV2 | TGTGCCAGCAGTGAATTTAGGACAGGGTATGGCTACACCTTC | CASSEFRTGYGYTF
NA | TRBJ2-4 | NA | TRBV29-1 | TGCAGCGCCCCTTGGGGGCAACTTAAATTAGCCAAAAACATTCAGTACTTC | CSAPWGQLKLAKNIQYF
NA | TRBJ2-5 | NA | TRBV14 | TGTGCCAGCAGCCGCTTTAGCGGAGAAGAGACCCAGTACTTC | CASSRFSGEETQYF
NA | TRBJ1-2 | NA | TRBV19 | TGTGCCAGTAGCTCTACAGACGTCTATGGCTACACCTTC | CASSSTDVYGYTF
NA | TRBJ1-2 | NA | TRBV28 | TGTGCCAGCAGTTTAAGAAGTTGGCGGAATAACTATGGCTACACCTTC | CASSLRSWRNNYGYTF
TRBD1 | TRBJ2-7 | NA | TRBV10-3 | TGTGCCATCAGTGAACAGGGGGGTTCCTACGAGCAGTACTTC | CAISEQGGSYEQYF
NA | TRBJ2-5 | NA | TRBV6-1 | TGTGCCAGCAGTGATGGTAGCGGGACCCAGTACTTC | CASSDGSGTQYF
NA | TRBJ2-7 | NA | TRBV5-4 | TGTGCCAGCAGCTTGGAGGCGGAGAGCTCCTACGAGCAGTACTTC | CASSLEAESSYEQYF
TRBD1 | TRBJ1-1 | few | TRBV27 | TGTGCCAGCAGTTGGACAGGGGGCGTTAACACTGAAGCTTTCTTT | CASSWTGGVNTEAFF
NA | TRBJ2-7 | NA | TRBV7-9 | TGTGCCAGCAGCTTTATGGGCAAGCAGTACTTC | CASSFMGKQYF
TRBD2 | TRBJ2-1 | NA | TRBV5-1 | TGCGCCAGCAGCCGTAATCAGGGGACTAGCGGGATCAATGAGCAGTTCTTC | CASSRNQGTSGINEQFF
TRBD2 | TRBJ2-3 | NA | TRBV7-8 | TGTGCCAGCAGCTTTAGCGGGAGAACAGATACGCAGTATTTT | CASSFSGRTDTQYF
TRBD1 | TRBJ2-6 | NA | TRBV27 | TGTGCCAGCAGTGGCCGGACAGGGGGCGCGGAAGGGGCCAACGTCCTGACTTTC | CASSGRTGGAEGANVLTF
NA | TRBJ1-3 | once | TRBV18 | TGTGCCAGCTCACGTAGTCCAGGGCCTGGAAACACCATATATTTT | CASSRSPGPGNTIYF
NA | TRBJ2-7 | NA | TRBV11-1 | TGTGCCAGCAGCTTATTGGGTGAGGCCCCCCCCGAGCAGTACTTC | CASSLLGEAPPEQYF
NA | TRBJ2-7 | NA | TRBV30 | TGTGCCTGGAGTGCCGGTTTAAGAGTCGGCGAGCAGTACTTC | CAWSAGLRVGEQYF
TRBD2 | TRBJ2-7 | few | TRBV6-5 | TGTGCCAGCAGTACTAGCGGAGCCTACGAGCAGTACTTC | CASSTSGAYEQYF
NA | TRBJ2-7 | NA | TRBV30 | TGTGCCTGGAAGAGAAAGGGGTCCCCCTACGAGCAGTACTTC | CAWKRKGSPYEQYF
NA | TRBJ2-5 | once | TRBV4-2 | TGTGCCAGCAGCCAAGGAGGACTGGAAGAGACCCAGTACTTC | CASSQGGLEETQYF
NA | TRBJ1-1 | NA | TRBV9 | TGTGCCAGCAGCCCCCGGACAGCGAACACTGAAGCTTTCTTT | CASSPRTANTEAFF
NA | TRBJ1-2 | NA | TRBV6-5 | TGTGCCAGCAGTGTTTTGAGTCTAGACCTCTATGGCTACACCTTC | CASSVLSLDLYGYTF
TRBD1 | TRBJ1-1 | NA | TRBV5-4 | TGTGCCAGCAGTCCGCAGGGGGTGAACACTGAAGCTTTCTTT | CASSPQGVNTEAFF
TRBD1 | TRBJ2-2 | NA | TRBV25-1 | TGTGCCAGCAGGGACAGGGTGAACACCGGGGAGCTGTTTTTT | CASRDRVNTGELFF
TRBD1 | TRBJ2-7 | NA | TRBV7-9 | TGTGCCAGCAGCTTTTCTGACAGGGTCCCGACCTACGAGCAGTACTTC | CASSFSDRVPTYEQYF
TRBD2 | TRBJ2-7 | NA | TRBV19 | TGTGCCAGTGCCGGTAATAGCGGGAGCTACGAGCAGTACTTC | CASAGNSGSYEQYF
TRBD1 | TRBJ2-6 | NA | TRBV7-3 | TGTGCCAGCAGCCCTTTTGCCCCAAGACAGGGCTACTCTGGGGCCAACGTCCTGACTTTC | CASSPFAPRQGYSGANVLTF
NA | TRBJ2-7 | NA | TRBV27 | TGTGCCAGCAGTAGGGCCGCCGGGATGGCCGAGTACGAGCAGTACTTC | CASSRAAGMAEYEQYF
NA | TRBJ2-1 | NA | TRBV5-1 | TGCGCCAGCAGACTTGACAACAATGAGCAGTTCTTC | CASRLDNNEQFF
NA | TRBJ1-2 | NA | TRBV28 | TGTGCCAGCAGTCTACGGGGTGGGACTTCTAACTATGGCTACACCTTC | CASSLRGGTSNYGYTF
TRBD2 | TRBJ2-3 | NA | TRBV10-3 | TGTGCCATCAGTGAGACGAGACTAGCGGGATCAGATACGCAGTATTTT | CAISETRLAGSDTQYF
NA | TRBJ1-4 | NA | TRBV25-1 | TGTGCCAGCAGTCCTACACTTCTGGGGCGGAGCGAAAAACTGTTTTTT | CASSPTLLGRSEKLFF
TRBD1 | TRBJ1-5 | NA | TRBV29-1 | TGCAGCGTTGTGTTTCAGGGGGATCAGCCCCAGCATTTT | CSVVFQGDQPQHF
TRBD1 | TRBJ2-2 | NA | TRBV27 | TGTGCCAGCAAAACAGGGGTAGACACCGGGGAGCTGTTTTTT | CASKTGVDTGELFF
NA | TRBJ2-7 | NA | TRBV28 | TGTGCCAGCAGTCAGAACCTCTACGAGCAGTACTTC | CASSQNLYEQYF
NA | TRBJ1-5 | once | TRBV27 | TGTGCCAGCAGTTCCGGGATCAGCAATCAGCCCCAGCATTTT | CASSSGISNQPQHF
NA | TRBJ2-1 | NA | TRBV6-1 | TGTGCCAGCAGTGCTTGGACAGAAGGATACAATGAGCAGTTCTTC | CASSAWTEGYNEQFF
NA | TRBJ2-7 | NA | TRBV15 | TGTGCCACCAGCAGAGATTTTTCGTACGAGCAGTACTTC | CATSRDFSYEQYF
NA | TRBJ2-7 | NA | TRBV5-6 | TGTGCCAGCAGCTTTAGCTACGAGCAGTACTTC | CASSFSYEQYF
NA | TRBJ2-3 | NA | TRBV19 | TGTGCCAGTACCCAAAGGGGTGGGATTAGCACAGATACGCAGTATTTT | CASTQRGGISTDTQYF
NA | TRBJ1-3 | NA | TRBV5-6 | TGTGCCAGCAGCTTCCGGGGGGCGTCAGGAAACACCATATATTTT | CASSFRGASGNTIYF
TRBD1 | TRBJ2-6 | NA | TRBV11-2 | TGTGCCAGCAGCCAAAAGACAGGGTCCTCTGGGGCCAACGTCCTGACTTTC | CASSQKTGSSGANVLTF
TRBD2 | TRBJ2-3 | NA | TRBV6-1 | TGTGCCAGCGGCGGGAGCCCCACAGATACGCAGTATTTT | CASGGSPTDTQYF
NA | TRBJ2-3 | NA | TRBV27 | TGTGCCAGCATGGTGGGTGGCAGGTACACAGATACGCAGTATTTT | CASMVGGRYTDTQYF
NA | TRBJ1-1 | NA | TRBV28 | TGTGCCAGCAGTTTTGACAGGAACACTGAAGCTTTCTTT | CASSFDRNTEAFF
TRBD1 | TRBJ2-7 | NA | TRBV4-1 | TGCGCCAGCAGCCAAGGTCCCACAGGGGTATCCTACGAGCAGTACTTC | CASSQGPTGVSYEQYF
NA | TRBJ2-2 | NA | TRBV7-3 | TGTGCCAGCAGCTTAATAGGGGTAGACACCGGGGAGCTGTTTTTT | CASSLIGVDTGELFF
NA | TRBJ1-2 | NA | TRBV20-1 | TGCAGTGCTAGTACAGGGAGCGGCTACACCTTC | CSASTGSGYTF
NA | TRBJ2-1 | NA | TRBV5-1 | TGCGCCAGCAGCACCGGGACTCCTTCCTCCTACAATGAGCAGTTCTTC | CASSTGTPSSYNEQFF
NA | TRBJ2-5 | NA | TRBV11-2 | TGTGCCAGCAGCTTTTTCGACAGCCGTCAAGAGACCCAGTACTTC | CASSFFDSRQETQYF
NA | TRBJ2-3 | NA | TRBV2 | TGTGCCAGCAGTGCCACAGCCCCCACAGATACGCAGTATTTT | CASSATAPTDTQYF